This TCR beta chain was captured by sequencing in a study of T cells expressing NK-cell markers. About the research overall: Among the eight sequenced donors, seven tested HCMV-seropositive and one tested seronegative. Study findings and constraints: These clonotypes additionally ranked first within the CD3+CD56-NKG2C+ fraction of a few donors.

5'RACE template switching with UMIs generated TCR beta cDNA. Following a re-call of the 5' RACE reads, TCRdb has one entry per CDR3 protein and lacks DNA. This table holds a few hundred thousand distinct CDR3 sequences. The CDR3 spans 15 residues. The germline CDR1 and CDR2 sequences are KGHSH and LQKENI. With respect to this clonotype: What it binds is not known.

V usage is TRBV18 and J usage is TRBJ2-7; TCRdb lists TRBD1, though no DNA is available to test this call. This receptor was taken from a man aged 18-75 years in good health. The sequenced sample was blood T cells: a sorted CD56 or NKG2C T cell subset, CD4+ or CD8+ T cells, or bulk PBMC T cells (not recorded which). The chain's CDR3 is CASSPDRGYSYEQYF.